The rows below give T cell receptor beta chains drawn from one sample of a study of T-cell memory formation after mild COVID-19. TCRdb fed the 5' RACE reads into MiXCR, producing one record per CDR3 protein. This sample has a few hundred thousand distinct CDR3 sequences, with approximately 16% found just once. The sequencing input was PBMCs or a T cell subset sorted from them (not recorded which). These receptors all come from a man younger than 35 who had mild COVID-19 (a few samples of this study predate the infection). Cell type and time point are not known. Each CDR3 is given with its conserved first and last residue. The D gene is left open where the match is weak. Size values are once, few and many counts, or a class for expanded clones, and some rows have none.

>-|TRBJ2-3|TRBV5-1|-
TGCGCCAGCAGCTTGGTTCAGGGGTGGACAGATACGCAGTATTTT
CASSLVQGWTDTQYF
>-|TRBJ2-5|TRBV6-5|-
TGTGCCAGCAGCGAAGATGGGGAGACCCAGTACTTC
CASSEDGETQYF
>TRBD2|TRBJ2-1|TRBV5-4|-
TGTGCCAGCAGCCCCGTAGCGGGGAGAGGCAATGAGCAGTTCTTC
CASSPVAGRGNEQFF
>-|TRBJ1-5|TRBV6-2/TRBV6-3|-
TGTGCCAGCAGTTACCCGCCCGGGAGCGGGGGTCAGCCCCAGCATTTT
CASSYPPGSGGQPQHF
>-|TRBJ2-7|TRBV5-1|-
TGCGCCAGCGCAAGGGACGGGGGATCCTACGAGCAGTACTTC
CASARDGGSYEQYF
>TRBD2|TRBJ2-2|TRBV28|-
TGTGCCAGCAGCGGGGGCAAGATGGGCCTAGCGGGGATCACCGGGGAGCTGTTTTTT
CASSGGKMGLAGITGELFF
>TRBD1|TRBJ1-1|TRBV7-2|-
TGTGCCAGCAGCCTCGGACAGGGGGATGAAGCTTTCTTT
CASSLGQGDEAFF
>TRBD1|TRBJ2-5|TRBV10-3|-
TGTGCCATCAGTGACCCGGGACAGGGGCGGGAGACCCAGTACTTC
CAISDPGQGRETQYF
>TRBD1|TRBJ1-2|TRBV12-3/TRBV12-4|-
TGTGCCAGCAGGAAGACAGGGGGCACCGCTAACTATGGCTACACCTTC
CASRKTGGTANYGYTF
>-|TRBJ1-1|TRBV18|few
TGTGCCAGCTCACCACCGTGGGCAGATCCCATGAACACTGAAGCTTTCTTT
CASSPPWADPMNTEAFF
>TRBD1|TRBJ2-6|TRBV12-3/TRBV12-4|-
TGTGCCAGCAAGCAGGGACAGGTTAGCTCTGGGGCCAACGTCCTGACTTTC
CASKQGQVSSGANVLTF
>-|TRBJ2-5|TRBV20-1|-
TGCAGTGGCCCGTCTGGGGAGACCCAGTACTTC
CSGPSGETQYF
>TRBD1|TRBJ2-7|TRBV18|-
TGTGCCAGCTCAGCCCGGACAGGGTACGAGCAGTACTTC
CASSARTGYEQYF
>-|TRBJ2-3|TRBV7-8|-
TGTGCCAGCAGCTTAGACAGGGGGGGAAGCACAGATACGCAGTATTTT
CASSLDRGGSTDTQYF
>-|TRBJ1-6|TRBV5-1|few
TGCGCCAGCAGCGCCAGGGGTGTCGTGACCTCGGGCTCCTATAATTCACCCCTCCACTTT
CASSARGVVTSGSYNSPLHF
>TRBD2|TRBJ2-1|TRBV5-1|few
TGCGCCAGCAGCTTGGGGGGGACTAGCGGGGACAATGAGCAGTTCTTC
CASSLGGTSGDNEQFF
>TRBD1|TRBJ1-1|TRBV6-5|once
TGTGCCAGCAGTTACAGAAGGGGGCTAGAAGCTTTCTTT
CASSYRRGLEAFF
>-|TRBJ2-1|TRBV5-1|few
TGCGCCAGCAGTATTAGGGGGGCGCCGAGGGAGCAGTTCTTC
CASSIRGAPREQFF
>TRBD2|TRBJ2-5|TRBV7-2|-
TGTGCCAGCAGCCCGCGGTGGGGGGGAGAGACCCAGTACTTC
CASSPRWGGETQYF
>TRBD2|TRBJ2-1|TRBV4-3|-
TGCGCCAGCAGCCAAGATCTATTTCGGGGGGGGCGCAATGAGCAGTTCTTC
CASSQDLFRGGRNEQFF
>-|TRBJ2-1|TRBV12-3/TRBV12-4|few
TGTGCCAGCAGACGACAGACCCAGCAGTTCTTC
CASRRQTQQFF
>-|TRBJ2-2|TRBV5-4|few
TGTGCCAGCAGACAGACAGAACGGGGTGACGGGGAGCTGTTTTTT
CASRQTERGDGELFF
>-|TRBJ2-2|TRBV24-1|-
TGTGCCACCAGTGACCAGACAGGGAGGGGCACCGGGGAGCTGTTTTTT
CATSDQTGRGTGELFF
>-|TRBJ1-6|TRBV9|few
TGTGCCAGCAGCGCCGAACAGGGCTTTAATTCACCCCTCCACTTT
CASSAEQGFNSPLHF
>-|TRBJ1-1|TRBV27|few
TGTGCCAGCAGCCCGGGTCCGTTGGGGACTGAAGCTTTCTTT
CASSPGPLGTEAFF
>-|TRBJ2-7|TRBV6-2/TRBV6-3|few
TGTGCCAGCAGCGCCCCGGGGGAGGCCTACGAGCAGTACTTC
CASSAPGEAYEQYF
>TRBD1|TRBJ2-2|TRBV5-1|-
TGCGCCAGCAGCCTTACAGGGGGCGCAATCGGGGAGCTGTTTTTT
CASSLTGGAIGELFF
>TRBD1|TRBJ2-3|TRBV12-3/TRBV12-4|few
TGTGCCAGCAGTCAAGGGACAGTGTACACAGATACGCAGTATTTT
CASSQGTVYTDTQYF
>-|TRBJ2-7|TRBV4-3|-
TGCGCCAGCAGTACGACAGCTGGGTCCTACGAGCAGTACTTC
CASSTTAGSYEQYF
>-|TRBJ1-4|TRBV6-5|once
TGTGCCAGCAGTTACCCAGGGGAAAAACTGTTTTTT
CASSYPGEKLFF
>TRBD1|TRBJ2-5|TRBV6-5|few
TGTGCCAGCAGTTACACGGGCGACAGGGATCAAGAGACCCAGTACTTC
CASSYTGDRDQETQYF
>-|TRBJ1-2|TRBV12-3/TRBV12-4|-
TGTGCCAGCAGTTTGCCAGGGGTTAACTATGGCTACACCTTC
CASSLPGVNYGYTF
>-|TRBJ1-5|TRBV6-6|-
TGTGCCAGCAGTTACCCAGTTAAGCATCAGCCCCAGCATTTT
CASSYPVKHQPQHF
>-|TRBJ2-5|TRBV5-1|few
TGCGCCAGCAGCGTAGAGGGGAACCAAGAGACCCAGTACTTC
CASSVEGNQETQYF
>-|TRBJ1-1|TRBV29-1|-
TGCAGCGGCTCATCTGGCGGGGGAGCTTTCTTT
CSGSSGGGAFF
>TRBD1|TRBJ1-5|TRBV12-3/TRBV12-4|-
TGTGCCAGCAAACTGACAGGGGCGTTTGGTCAGCCCCAGCATTTT
CASKLTGAFGQPQHF
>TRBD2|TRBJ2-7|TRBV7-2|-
TGTGCCAGCAGCTTAGGCGGGACTAGCGGTTACGAGCAGTACTTC
CASSLGGTSGYEQYF